This is a list of T cell receptor beta chains from one sample in a study of blood T cell repertoires in COVID-19. Repertoires were generated with immunoSEQ multiplex PCR, while TCRdb's copy carries only in-frame clones and drops some. The sample contains under 200,000 clones, about 88% of which appear only once. The sample was peripheral blood. The receptors stem from a man aged 18 to 35 with acute or convalescent COVID-19. Both conserved end residues are part of each CDR3. D genes are given only for firm matches. Part of the rows lack a size; the others show once, few, many or a class for expanded clones.

v_gene,d_gene,abundance,j_gene,CDR3nt,CDR3aa
TRBV28,.,.,TRBJ1-2,TGTGCCACCCAGGAGACAGGCAGATTTTATGGCTACACCTTC,CATQETGRFYGYTF
TRBV28,TRBD1,.,TRBJ1-2,TGTGCCAGCACTATTGTAGGGGGCGCTTATGGCTACACCTTC,CASTIVGGAYGYTF
TRBV4-1,.,.,TRBJ1-6,TGCGCCAGCAGCCGAGAAGTGAGCTATAATTCACCCCTCCACTTT,CASSREVSYNSPLHF
TRBV10-3,TRBD1,once,TRBJ1-5,TGTGCCATCTATCCGCTCCGGCGACAGGGGTTCACTCAGCCCCAGCATTTT,CAIYPLRRQGFTQPQHF
TRBV2,.,.,TRBJ1-4,TGTGCCAGCACAATGGACAGTACCGGGCGGAAACTGTTTTTT,CASTMDSTGRKLFF
TRBV27,TRBD1,.,TRBJ2-1,TGTGCCAGCAGATTCCATGGACAGGGGGAGTTCTTC,CASRFHGQGEFF
TRBV19,TRBD1,few,TRBJ1-2,TGTGCCAGTAGTCTCGGGTGGGACAGCTTTCAAAACTATGGCTACACCTTC,CASSLGWDSFQNYGYTF
TRBV19,.,.,TRBJ1-5,TGTGCCAGTACACCCGGGACATTCGGCAATCAGCCCCAGCATTTT,CASTPGTFGNQPQHF
TRBV18,.,.,TRBJ1-6,TGTGCCAGCTCACCAGACAGGACAGTTAATTCACCCCTCCACTTT,CASSPDRTVNSPLHF
TRBV5-4,TRBD2,.,TRBJ2-3,TGTGCCAGCAGCAGCGGGACTGCGGCTTCGCGGTATTTT,CASSSGTAASRYF
TRBV19,TRBD1,.,TRBJ1-1,TGTGCCAGTAGTATAGATGGGCCAGGGGGCTGGAGGGTGGATGAAGCTTTCTTT,CASSIDGPGGWRVDEAFF
TRBV5-1,.,.,TRBJ1-1,TGCGCCAGCAGCTTGGCCTTGGCAGGGGCGCCGAACACTGAAGCTTTCTTT,CASSLALAGAPNTEAFF
TRBV10-2,TRBD2,.,TRBJ2-1,TGCGCCAGCAGTGAGTACCAGCGGGGAATCGATGAGCAGTTCTTC,CASSEYQRGIDEQFF
TRBV6-5,.,.,TRBJ2-1,TGTGCCAGCAGTTACGGTGGCTTTTACAATGAGCAGTTCTTC,CASSYGGFYNEQFF
TRBV4-1,.,once,TRBJ1-3,TGCGCCAGCAGCATTAGAACCGGTCTCTCTGGAAACACCATATATTTT,CASSIRTGLSGNTIYF
TRBV5-5,.,.,TRBJ2-5,TGTGCCAGCAGCCCTCCCCAGGAGACCCAGTACTTC,CASSPPQETQYF
TRBV21-1,.,.,TRBJ1-3,TGTGCCAACCGACAGGGAGTTGGAAACACCATATATTTT,CANRQGVGNTIYF
TRBV29-1,TRBD2,.,TRBJ2-2,TGCAGCGCTGGAGGGACTAGCGGGGGTTCTGGCGGGGAGCTGTTTTTT,CSAGGTSGGSGGELFF
TRBV7-8,.,few,TRBJ1-5,TGTGCCAGCAGCTGGGACGACAGGTTGTATAGCAATCAGCCCCAGCATTTT,CASSWDDRLYSNQPQHF
TRBV4-1,.,few,TRBJ1-2,TGCGCCAGCAGCCAAACGGACAGAGATACGGGCTACACCTTC,CASSQTDRDTGYTF
TRBV28,TRBD1,once,TRBJ1-1,TGTGCCAGCAGTGTACAGGGGGCTCTATACGTGAACACTGAAGCTTTCTTT,CASSVQGALYVNTEAFF
TRBV19,.,.,TRBJ1-5,TGTGCCAGTAGTATAGATCCCGGGATGAGCAATCAGCCCCAGCATTTT,CASSIDPGMSNQPQHF
TRBV2,TRBD1,.,TRBJ1-6,TGTGCCAGCAGTCCCACAGGGGCGCTAGGGAATTCACCCCTCCACTTT,CASSPTGALGNSPLHF
TRBV7-9,.,.,TRBJ1-4,TGTGCCAGCAGCCCCCTACCGCTGCGGAAACTGTTTTTT,CASSPLPLRKLFF
TRBV21-1,.,few,TRBJ1-1,TGTGCCAGCAAACCGAGTACTGAAGCTTTCTTT,CASKPSTEAFF
TRBV19,.,.,TRBJ2-5,TGTGCCAGTAGCCCGGGGCAAGAGACCCAGTACTTC,CASSPGQETQYF
TRBV6-5,TRBD1,.,TRBJ2-2,TGTGCCAGCAGTACAACAGGGGTTCCCGGGGAGCTGTTTTTT,CASSTTGVPGELFF
TRBV4-2,TRBD2,once,TRBJ2-1,TGTGCCAGCAGCGAAGGGACTAGCGGGCTCTACAATGAGCAGTTCTTC,CASSEGTSGLYNEQFF
TRBV5-1,TRBD2,.,TRBJ2-1,TGCGCCAGCAGCTCGACTAGCGGGGGGGCCGGCGAGCAGTTCTTC,CASSSTSGGAGEQFF
TRBV21-1,.,.,TRBJ1-3,TGTGCCAGCAGCAAATTTCTCAGGGCTGGAAACACCATATATTTT,CASSKFLRAGNTIYF
TRBV10-2,TRBD1,.,TRBJ1-5,TGCGCCAGCAGTGTTTCAGGGGGTCGTCAGCCCCAGCATTTT,CASSVSGGRQPQHF
TRBV19,TRBD1,once,TRBJ2-1,TGTGCCAGTAGTACACCGGGACAGGGGGCGAGAAATGAGCAGTTCTTC,CASSTPGQGARNEQFF
TRBV27,.,once,TRBJ1-4,TGTGCCAGCAGTCTACGACAGAGGACTAATGAAAAACTGTTTTTT,CASSLRQRTNEKLFF
TRBV19,.,.,TRBJ1-1,TGTGCCAGTAGTATTGTTCAGAACACTGAAGCTTTCTTT,CASSIVQNTEAFF
TRBV6-2/TRBV6-3,TRBD1,.,TRBJ1-2,TGTGCCAGCAGTTCGGACAGGGGTGGAGGCTACACCTTC,CASSSDRGGGYTF
TRBV29-1,.,.,TRBJ2-7,TGCAGCGTTGCGTTCGGGGTCACCTACGAGCAGTACTTC,CSVAFGVTYEQYF
TRBV2,TRBD1,.,TRBJ2-2,TGTGCCAGCAGTCCCAGGGACAGGGGGACCGGGGAGCTGTTTTTT,CASSPRDRGTGELFF
TRBV19,TRBD1,.,TRBJ1-2,TGTGCCAGTAGTATAGAGGGGACAGGGGGAGACTATGGCTACACCTTC,CASSIEGTGGDYGYTF
TRBV7-8,.,.,TRBJ1-1,TGTGCCAGCAGCTTAGTGGGCAGGAACACTGAAGCTTTCTTT,CASSLVGRNTEAFF
TRBV18,.,.,TRBJ1-4,TGTGCCAGCTCGCTAAGTGCAACTAATGAAAAACTGTTTTTT,CASSLSATNEKLFF
TRBV7-2,.,.,TRBJ2-5,TGTGCCAGCAGCCCCCTACAGACCCAGTACTTC,CASSPLQTQYF
TRBV2,TRBD1,.,TRBJ1-1,TGTGCCAGTCAGGGGGGCAACACTGAAGCTTTCTTT,CASQGGNTEAFF
TRBV6-1,.,.,TRBJ2-1,TGTGCCAGCAGTCACGGGGTAAATGAGCAGTTCTTC,CASSHGVNEQFF